This is a list of T cell receptor beta chains from one sample in a study of blood T cell repertoires in COVID-19. The method was immunoSEQ multiplex PCR; TCRdb's version includes in-frame clones alone and lacks a portion of them. The profile shows some 530,000 clones, about 88% of them singletons. Material for sequencing was PBMCs or T cells enriched from blood (not recorded which). The receptors stem from a woman aged 60-70 years who had recovered from COVID-19. CDR3s leave out the opening cysteine and the closing phenylalanine or tryptophan.

V: TRBV19
J: TRBJ1-2
length: 13
CDR3: ASSNGDRANYGYT

V: TRBV5-5
J: TRBJ1-2
length: 14
CDR3: ASSLGPSIGYYGYT

V: TRBV19
J: TRBJ1-1
length: 12
CDR3: ASSDRGPNTEAF

V: TRBV7-2
J: TRBJ2-3
length: 13
CDR3: ASSLGLAGTDTQY

V: TRBV4-1
J: TRBJ2-2
length: 16
CDR3: ASSPGGLAKYNTGELF

V: TRBV2
J: TRBJ1-1
length: 11
CDR3: ASSRTENTEAF

V: TRBV13
J: TRBJ1-5
length: 13
CDR3: ASSLTGETNQPQH

V: TRBV5-1
J: TRBJ1-1
length: 13
CDR3: ASSSSYREGTEAF

V: TRBV5-1
J: TRBJ2-3
length: 14
CDR3: ASSLPLVGSTDTQY

V: TRBV3-1/TRBV3-2
J: TRBJ2-2
length: 12
CDR3: ASNQRGGTGELF

V: TRBV27
J: TRBJ1-5
length: 11
CDR3: ASRTGVDQPQH

V: TRBV10-3
J: TRBJ1-6
length: 14
CDR3: AISVGTGGERSPLH

V: TRBV2
J: TRBJ2-2
length: 12
CDR3: ASSRDYYTGELF

V: TRBV2
J: TRBJ2-3
length: 13
CDR3: ASSEGLGYQGTQY

V: TRBV4-1
J: TRBJ2-5
length: 11
CDR3: ASSQGSQETQY

V: TRBV3-1/TRBV3-2
J: TRBJ2-5
length: 17
CDR3: ASSPAQGTAMAGQETQY

V: TRBV5-6
J: TRBJ1-4
length: 12
CDR3: ASSFRQGVEKLF

V: TRBV5-1
J: TRBJ2-5
length: 11
CDR3: ASSLRVEETQY